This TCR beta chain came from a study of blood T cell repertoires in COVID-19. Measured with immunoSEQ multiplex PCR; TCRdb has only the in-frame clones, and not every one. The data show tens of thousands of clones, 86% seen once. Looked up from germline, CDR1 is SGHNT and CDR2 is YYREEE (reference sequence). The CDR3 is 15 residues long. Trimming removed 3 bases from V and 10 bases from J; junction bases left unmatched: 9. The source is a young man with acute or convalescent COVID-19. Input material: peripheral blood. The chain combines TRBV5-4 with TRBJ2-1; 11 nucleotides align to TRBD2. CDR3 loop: CASSSGLAGVNEQFF. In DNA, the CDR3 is TGTGCCAGCAGCTCCGGACTAGCGGGCGTCAACGAGCAGTTCTTC. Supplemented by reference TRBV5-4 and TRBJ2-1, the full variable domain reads ETGVTQSPTHLIKTRGQQVTLRCSSQSGHNTVSWYQQALGQGPQFIFQYYREEENGRGNFPPRFSGLQFPNYSSELNVNALELDDSALYLCASSSGLAGVNEQFFGPGTRLTVL.